This TCR beta chain stems from a study of T cells in tuberculosis. Time point described: new active TB diagnosis, blood taken before or within 7 days of starting treatment. The table came from immunoSEQ multiplex PCR; TCRdb's copy has only in-frame clones and leaves some out. The table lists roughly 34,000 clones, roughly nine tenths of them singletons. CDR1 SGHRS and CDR2 YFSETQ come from the germline V gene. This CDR3 has 13 residues. V was pared by 2 bases and J by 0 bases, with 5 bases between. The sample in question was PBMCs, obtained at tuberculosis diagnosis. This receptor was obtained from an adult with tuberculosis. The gene calls are TRBV5-1 and TRBJ2-5, with unresolved D. CDR3 in DNA: TGCGCCAGCAGCTTCGGTGACCAAGAGACCCAGTACTTC. Residues: CASSFGDQETQYF.